This T cell receptor (beta chain) derives from a study of T-cell reconstitution after alpha-beta-depleted transplantation in children. CDR1 and CDR2 (germline): KGHDR, SFDVKD. The CDR3 is made up of 15 amino acids. V was cut by 11 bases and J by 0 bases, with 15 bases left in between. Unique molecular identifiers were built into the TCRbeta library. MiXCR, applied by TCRdb to the PCR reads, yields one record per CDR3 protein. Of around 700,000 distinct CDR3 sequences detected, over 10% appear once; the ten largest clones hold 0.79%. Findings and caveats of the study: Once a year had passed after transplant, T-cell counts and diversity came mostly from newly produced T cells.

This clonotype has a count of ten or more. What it binds is not known. The TCR originated in a girl aged 2 to 9 with congenital amegakaryocytic thrombocytopenia, due to receive a stem cell transplant. This chain links TRBV24-1 with TRBJ2-2; D may be TRBD2 (5 bases). Specimen: PBMCs, collected before TCRalphabeta/CD19-depleted stem cell transplant. CDR3 sequence reads: CAIEDSISNTGELFF. DNA for the CDR3: TGTGCCATCGAGGACTCAATCTCGAACACCGGGGAGCTGTTTTTT.